A single sample gave rise to the 21 T cell receptor beta chains below, sequenced in a study of T-cell reconstitution after alpha-beta-depleted transplantation in children. Researchers prepared the TCRbeta library using unique molecular identifiers, the study reports. TCRdb analysed the PCR reads with MiXCR anew, one entry per CDR3 protein. The table has over 150,000 distinct CDR3 sequences, about 6% seen once. Material: PBMCs, obtained before TCRalphabeta/CD19-depleted stem cell transplant. Every receptor here comes from a girl less than two years old with combined immunodeficiency, due to receive a stem cell transplant.

The rearrangement links TRBV24-1 to TRBJ2-5, with TRBD1 matching over 7 bases. The V and J ends lost 5 bases and 4 bases, in that order; junction bases with no gene match: 6. The germline V gene has CDR1 KGHDR and CDR2 SFDVKD. CDR3 length equals 14 residues. CDR3 DNA: TGTGCCACCAGTGCCAGGGGGAAAGGAGAGACCCAGTACTTC. This encodes CATSARGKGETQYF.

This clonotype occurred many times. The chain joins TRBV3-1 to TRBJ2-5, with TRBD1 as a possible D gene (5 bases). Trimming left V 1 base short and J 4 bases short, with 10 bases between. The CDR3 has 14 residues. Germline V gives CDR1 LGHDT, CDR2 YNNKEL (reference sequence). DNA of the CDR3: TGTGCCAGCAGCCAAGGCCGACAGCGAGAGACCCAGTACTTC. It encodes CASSQGRQRETQYF.

In this sample, this clonotype turned up many times. The CDR3 DNA follows: TGCGCCAGCAGCTTGGAAGTAGCGGGGATAAGAGATACGCAGTATTTT. Its protein is CASSLEVAGIRDTQYF. The chain is built from TRBV5-1 and TRBJ2-3, with 8 bases aligning to TRBD2. The CDR3 runs to 16 residues. V dropped 0 bases and J dropped 5; count of bases not matched to a gene: 8. Germline CDR1 and CDR2: SGHRS and YFSETQ.

This clonotype was observed at least ten times. The CDR3 nucleotides are TGCAGTGCTGTATCCGGGACAGGGATAGAGACCCAGTACTTC. As protein: CSAVSGTGIETQYF. The chain couples TRBV20-1 to TRBJ2-5; 9 bases map to TRBD1. J lost 4 bases, V lost 5 bases, and 8 bases had no gene match. The germline gives CDR1 DFQATT, CDR2 SNEGSKA (reference sequence). The CDR3 runs to 14 residues.

This clonotype was seen many times. The chain recombines TRBV28 with TRBJ2-5, with D possibly matching TRBD2 (5 bases). The CDR3 is made up of 16 amino acids. Germline V CDR1 and CDR2: MDHEN, SYDVKM. Trimming cost V 6 bases and J 1 base, with 18 bases left between them. The CDR3 region has the DNA TGTGCCAGCAGCCCATCGGGGTTCGGATCCCAAGAGACCCAGTACTTC. This sequence encodes CASSPSGFGSQETQYF.

This clonotype was seen a few times. The chain uses TRBV7-3 and TRBJ2-1; TRBD2 matches 14 bases. The CDR3 sequence is 18 residues long. V lost 5 bases to trimming and J lost 9 bases; unmatched junction nucleotides: 15. In germline, CDR1 is SGHTA, CDR2 FQGTGA. The chain's CDR3 is CASSLKGTSGSLIGEQFF. The DNA for the CDR3 is TGTGCCAGCAGCCTTAAAGGGACTAGCGGGAGTTTAATAGGTGAGCAGTTCTTC.

Regarding this clonotype: A much larger clonotype is one base distant, so this may be a read error. The V gene is TRBV3-1, the J gene TRBJ2-7, with D possibly matching TRBD1 (6 bases). The CDR3 runs to 18 residues. Germline CDR1 reads LGHDT; CDR2 reads YNNKEL (reference sequence). CDR3 in DNA: TGTGTCAGCAGCCAAGATGGGGACCTGGGACAAGGAAGGTACAAGCAGTACTTC. Its protein is CVSSQDGDLGQGRYKQYF.

Ten or more counts support this clonotype. The genes are TRBV20-1 and TRBJ2-1, with 7 bases lining up with TRBD2. The CDR3 is 18 residues long. The germline V gene has CDR1 DFQATT and CDR2 SNEGSKA (reference sequence). J gave up 5 bases and V 0 bases, and 16 bases lay outside the gene matches. In DNA form, the CDR3 reads TGCAGTGCTAGAGATTCTCTCTGGATGGCTAGCGGTCACAATGAGCAGTTCTTC. Protein product: CSARDSLWMASGHNEQFF.

This clonotype has a count of ten or more. J is TRBJ2-1 and V is TRBV19; 12 positions agree with TRBD1. Germline V gene sequence: CDR1 LNHDA, CDR2 SQIVND (reference sequence). V shed 7 bases and J 10 bases; nucleotides not matched to a gene: 8. CDR3 size: 14 residues. The CDR3 DNA is TGTGCCAGTACCCGGGGACAGGGGGCGGAGGAGCAGTTCTTC. Translation: CASTRGQGAEEQFF.

CDR3 sequence: CASSLAQASGYEQYF. CDR3 sequence (DNA): TGTGCCAGCAGCTTAGCACAGGCTAGCGGCTACGAGCAGTACTTC. The chain has TRBV7-8 and TRBJ2-7; 7 bases fit TRBD2. V shed 0 bases and J 3 bases; nucleotides not matched to a gene: 5. The CDR3 has 15 residues. Germline V gives CDR1 SGHVS, CDR2 FQNEAQ.

This clonotype was recorded many times. The J gene is TRBJ1-1, the V gene TRBV9, with D unclear. The germline V gene encodes CDR1 SGDLS and CDR2 YYNGEE. V dropped 2 bases and J dropped 3 bases, with 8 bases sitting between them. The CDR3 consists of 13 residues. This CDR3 reads CASSVNADTEAFF. The CDR3 DNA sequence: TGTGCCAGCAGCGTGAACGCAGACACTGAAGCTTTCTTT.

The chain combines TRBV19 with TRBJ1-5; D might be TRBD1 (6 bases). This CDR3 comprises 17 residues. With 9 bases removed from V and 2 bases from J, the gap between germline ends came to 23 bases. CDR1 and CDR2 (germline): LNHDA, SQIVND (reference sequence). CDR3 nucleotides: TGTGCCAGCAGAATCAGTAGGGGGGAAAAGGGCAATCAGCCCCAGCATTTT. Translating gives CASRISRGEKGNQPQHF. Full variable domain (missing parts from reference TRBV19 and TRBJ1-5): DGGITQSPKYLFRKEGQNVTLSCEQNLNHDAMYWYRQDPGQGLRLIYYSQIVNDFQKGDIAEGYSVSREKKESFPLTVTSAQKNPTAFYLCASRISRGEKGNQPQHFGDGTRLSIL.

This clonotype was observed many times. V usage is TRBV12-3 or TRBV12-4 and J usage is TRBJ1-3; D gene uncertain. Trimming took 1 base from V and 0 from J, leaving 13 bases between them. The length of the CDR3 is 17 residues. DNA for the CDR3: TGTGCCAGCAGTTTAGGATCGGTCGCGCTCTCTGGAAACACCATATATTTT. Translating it yields CASSLGSVALSGNTIYF.

This clonotype was picked up many times. This chain connects TRBV12-3 or TRBV12-4 to TRBJ2-3, with D unresolved. The length of the CDR3 is 15 residues. Trimming pared 4 bases from V and 4 bases from J, leaving 15 bases between. The CDR3 DNA reads as TGTGCCAGCAGTTCTCACTCGGACCGGCCAGATACGCAGTATTTT. It translates to CASSSHSDRPDTQYF.

Many counts were recorded for this clonotype. The chain couples TRBV6-2 or TRBV6-3 to TRBJ1-5; 7 positions match TRBD1. This CDR3 spans 16 amino acids. Germline CDR1 and CDR2: MNHEY and SVGEGT. V shed 4 bases, J shed 2 bases, and the junction held 8 bases outside the gene matches. This chain's CDR3 is CASSSWTGKGNQPQHF. The DNA for the CDR3 is TGTGCCAGCAGTTCCTGGACAGGAAAAGGCAATCAGCCCCAGCATTTT.

This clonotype was recorded many times. The chain combines TRBV15 with TRBJ2-1; D gene ambiguous. The CDR3 spans 15 residues. The V end was cut by 5 bases, the J end by 8 bases, with 19 bases between. Germline V gene data show CDR1 as LNHNV and CDR2 as YYDKDF (reference sequence). The CDR3 sequence is CATSGMDHSGDEQFF. The CDR3 DNA reads TGTGCCACCAGCGGCATGGACCACAGTGGCGATGAGCAGTTCTTC.

This clonotype was seen repeatedly, ten times or more. The chain links TRBV4-3 to TRBJ1-5; 8 bases match TRBD1. The trim removed 6 bases at V and 5 bases at J, leaving 12 bases unmatched. Germline V gene data show CDR1 as LGHNA and CDR2 as YSLEER. The CDR3 is made up of 16 amino acids. The CDR3 protein is CASRQGAWEEDQPQHF. The DNA of the CDR3 is TGCGCCAGCAGGCAGGGGGCATGGGAGGAGGATCAGCCCCAGCATTTT.

The chain combines TRBV7-9 with TRBJ2-2; TRBD2 is a possible D gene (5 bases). This CDR3 is built from 15 residues. Germline CDR1 is SEHNR and CDR2 is FQNEAQ (reference sequence). Trimming took off 5 bases at V and 5 bases at J, with 15 bases between the two ends. The CDR3 nucleotides are TGTGCCAGCAGCGCCGGTCCGGGAAGGACCGGGGAGCTGTTTTTT. It yields the protein CASSAGPGRTGELFF.

This clonotype was seen repeatedly, ten times or more. This chain uses TRBV5-4 with TRBJ2-7, with D uncertain. Trimming stripped 0 bases from V and 5 bases from J, with 27 bases between. CDR3 length: 19 residues. The germline gives CDR1 SGHNT, CDR2 YYREEE (reference sequence). The DNA for the CDR3 is TGTGCCAGCAGCTTGGACCCATATTATCGAGGCCCGTTTGAGGACGAGCAGTACTTC. This codes for CASSLDPYYRGPFEDEQYF.

Details on this clonotype: This may arise from a read error, as a much more abundant clone is one base away. Given the absence of the conserved phenylalanine or tryptophan at the CDR3 end, a read error is likely. V usage is TRBV20-1 and J usage is TRBJ1-2; no definite D call. The V gene's germline CDR1 is DFQATT and CDR2 SNEGSKA (reference sequence). The CDR3 is made up of 11 amino acids. Trimming cost V 5 bases and J 7 bases, with 11 bases left between them. In DNA form, the CDR3 reads TGCAGTGCTGTGGGGTATACTGGCTACACCGTC. Residues: CSAVGYTGYTV.

The CDR3 is CASSFSEGGGYTF. DNA of the CDR3: TGTGCCAGCAGCTTTTCCGAGGGGGGTGGCTACACCTTC. The chain links TRBV7-9 to TRBJ1-2, with D maybe TRBD1 (6 bases). The CDR3 is 13 amino acids. Trimming pared 3 bases from V and 7 bases from J, leaving 12 bases between. Per germline, CDR1 SEHNR and CDR2 FQNEAQ (reference sequence).